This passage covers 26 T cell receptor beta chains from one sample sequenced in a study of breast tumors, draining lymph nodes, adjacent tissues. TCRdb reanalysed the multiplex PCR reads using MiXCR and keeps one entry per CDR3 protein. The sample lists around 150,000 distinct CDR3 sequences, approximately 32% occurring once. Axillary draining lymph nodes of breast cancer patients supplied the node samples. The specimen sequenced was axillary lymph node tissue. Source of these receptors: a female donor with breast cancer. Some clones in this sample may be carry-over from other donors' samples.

The CDR3 sequence: CASSAITGDTEAFF. The CDR3 DNA reads as TGTGCCAGCAGCGCGATTACAGGGGACACTGAAGCTTTCTTT. The chain links TRBV9 to TRBJ1-1; 7 positions agree with TRBD1. The V and J ends lost 3 bases and 3 bases, in that order; junction bases with no gene match: 5. Germline CDR1 is SGDLS and CDR2 is YYNGEE. The CDR3 loop spans 14 amino acids.

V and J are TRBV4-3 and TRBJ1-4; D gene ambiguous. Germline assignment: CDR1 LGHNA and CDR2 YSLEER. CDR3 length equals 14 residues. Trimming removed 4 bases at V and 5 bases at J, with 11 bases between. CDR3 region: CASSRRAENEKLFF. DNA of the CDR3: TGCGCCAGCAGCCGCCGGGCAGAGAATGAAAAACTGTTTTTT.

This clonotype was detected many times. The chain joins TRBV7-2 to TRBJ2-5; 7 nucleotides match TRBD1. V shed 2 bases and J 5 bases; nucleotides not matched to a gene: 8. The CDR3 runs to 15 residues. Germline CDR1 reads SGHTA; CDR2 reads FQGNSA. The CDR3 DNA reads TGTGCCAGCAGCTTAAGGGACAGTCCGTTTGAGACCCAGTACTTC. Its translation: CASSLRDSPFETQYF.

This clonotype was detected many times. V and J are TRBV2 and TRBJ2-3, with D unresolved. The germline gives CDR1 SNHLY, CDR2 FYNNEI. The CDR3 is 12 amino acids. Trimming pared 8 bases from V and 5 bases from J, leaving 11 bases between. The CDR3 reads CASPEALDTQYF. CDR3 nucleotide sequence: TGTGCCAGCCCCGAGGCACTAGATACGCAGTATTTT. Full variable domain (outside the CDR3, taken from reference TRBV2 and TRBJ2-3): EPEVTQTPSHQVTQMGQEVILRCVPISNHLYFYWYRQILGQKVEFLVSFYNNEISEKSEIFDDQFSVERPDGSNFTLKIRSTKLEDSAMYFCASPEALDTQYFGPGTRLTVL.

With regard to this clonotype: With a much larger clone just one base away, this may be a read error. CDR3 nucleotides: TGTGCCAGCAGTCTCGGTTCAGGGATTGGCTACACCTTC. It yields the protein CASSLGSGIGYTF. The chain recombines TRBV6-5 with TRBJ1-2; possible D gene TRBD1, 5 bases. CDR1 and CDR2 from the germline V gene are MNHEY and SVGAGI. The CDR3 has 13 amino acids. The V gene lost 5 bases and the J gene lost 7 bases, with 14 bases spanning the gap.

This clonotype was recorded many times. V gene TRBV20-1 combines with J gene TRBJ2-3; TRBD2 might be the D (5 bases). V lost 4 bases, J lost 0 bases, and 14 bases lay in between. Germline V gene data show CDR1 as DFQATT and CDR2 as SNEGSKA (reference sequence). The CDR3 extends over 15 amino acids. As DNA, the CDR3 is TGCAGTGCTAAGCGGATCGAAACTAGCACAGATACGCAGTATTTT. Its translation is CSAKRIETSTDTQYF.

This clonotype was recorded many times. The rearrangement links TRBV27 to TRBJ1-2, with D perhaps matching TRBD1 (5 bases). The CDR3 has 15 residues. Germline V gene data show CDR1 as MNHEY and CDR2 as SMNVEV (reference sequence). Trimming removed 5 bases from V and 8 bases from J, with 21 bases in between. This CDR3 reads CASSQGFRDLMGYTF. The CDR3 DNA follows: TGTGCCAGCAGTCAAGGCTTCAGGGATTTGATGGGCTACACCTTC.

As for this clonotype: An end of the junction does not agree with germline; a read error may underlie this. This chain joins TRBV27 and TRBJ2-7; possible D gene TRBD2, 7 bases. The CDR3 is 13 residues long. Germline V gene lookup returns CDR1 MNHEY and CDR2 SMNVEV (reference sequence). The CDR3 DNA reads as TGTGCCAGCTCCGGAGGGGGGGCCTACGAGCAGTGCTTC. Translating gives CASSGGGAYEQCF.

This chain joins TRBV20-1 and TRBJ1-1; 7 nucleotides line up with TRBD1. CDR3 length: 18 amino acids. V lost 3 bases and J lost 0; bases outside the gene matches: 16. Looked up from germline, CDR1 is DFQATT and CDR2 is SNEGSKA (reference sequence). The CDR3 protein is CSASLFHGAGTVNTEAFF. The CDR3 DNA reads TGCAGTGCTAGTTTGTTTCATGGGGCCGGGACAGTGAACACTGAAGCTTTCTTT.

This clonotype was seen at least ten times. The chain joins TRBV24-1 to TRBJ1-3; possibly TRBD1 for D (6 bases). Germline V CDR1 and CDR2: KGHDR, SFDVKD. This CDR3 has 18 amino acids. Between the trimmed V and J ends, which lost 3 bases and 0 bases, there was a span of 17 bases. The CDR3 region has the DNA TGTGCCACCAGTGATGGGGGCCGCCACGGAGTCTCTGGAAACACCATATATTTT. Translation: CATSDGGRHGVSGNTIYF.

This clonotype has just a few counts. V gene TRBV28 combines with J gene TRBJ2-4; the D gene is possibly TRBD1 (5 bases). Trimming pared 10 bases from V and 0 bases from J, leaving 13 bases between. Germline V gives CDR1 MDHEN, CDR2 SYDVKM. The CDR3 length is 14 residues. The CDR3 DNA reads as TGTGCCATCAGACAGACACTAGCCAAAAACATTCAGTACTTC. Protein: CAIRQTLAKNIQYF.

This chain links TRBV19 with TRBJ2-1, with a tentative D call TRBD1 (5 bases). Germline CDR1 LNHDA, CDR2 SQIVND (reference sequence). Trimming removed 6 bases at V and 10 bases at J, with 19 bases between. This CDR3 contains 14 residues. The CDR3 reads CASSRLVGEEEQFF. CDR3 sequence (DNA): TGTGCCAGTAGCAGGCTTGTAGGGGAAGAGGAGCAGTTCTTC. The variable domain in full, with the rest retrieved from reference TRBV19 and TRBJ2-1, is DGGITQSPKYLFRKEGQNVTLSCEQNLNHDAMYWYRQDPGQGLRLIYYSQIVNDFQKGDIAEGYSVSREKKESFPLTVTSAQKNPTAFYLCASSRLVGEEEQFFGPGTRLTVL.

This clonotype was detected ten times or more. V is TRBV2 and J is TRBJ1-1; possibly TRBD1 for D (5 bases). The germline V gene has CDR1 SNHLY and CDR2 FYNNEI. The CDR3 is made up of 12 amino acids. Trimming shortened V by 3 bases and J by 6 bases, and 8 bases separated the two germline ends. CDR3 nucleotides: TGTGCCAGCAGTGATGGGGGGGCTGAAGCTTTCTTT. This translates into CASSDGGAEAFF. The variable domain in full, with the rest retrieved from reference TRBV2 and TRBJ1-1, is EPEVTQTPSHQVTQMGQEVILRCVPISNHLYFYWYRQILGQKVEFLVSFYNNEISEKSEIFDDQFSVERPDGSNFTLKIRSTKLEDSAMYFCASSDGGAEAFFGQGTRLTVV.

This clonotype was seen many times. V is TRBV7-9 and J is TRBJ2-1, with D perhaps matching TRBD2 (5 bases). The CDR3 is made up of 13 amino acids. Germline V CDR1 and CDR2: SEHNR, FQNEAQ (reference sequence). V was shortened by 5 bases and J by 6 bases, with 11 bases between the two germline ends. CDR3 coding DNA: TGTGCCAGCAGCCCCGGCGGGTCCAATGAGCAGTTCTTC. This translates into CASSPGGSNEQFF. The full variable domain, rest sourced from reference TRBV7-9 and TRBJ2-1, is DTGVSQNPRHKITKRGQNVTFRCDPISEHNRLYWYRQTLGQGPEFLTYFQNEAQLEKSRLLSDRFSAERPKGSFSTLEIQRTEQGDSAMYLCASSPGGSNEQFFGPGTRLTVL.

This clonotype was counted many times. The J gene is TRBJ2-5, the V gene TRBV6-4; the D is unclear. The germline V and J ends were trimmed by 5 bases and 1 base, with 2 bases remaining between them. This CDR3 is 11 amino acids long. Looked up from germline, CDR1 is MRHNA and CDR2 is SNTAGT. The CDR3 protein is CASSTQETQYF. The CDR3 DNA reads TGTGCCAGCAGTACCCAAGAGACCCAGTACTTC.

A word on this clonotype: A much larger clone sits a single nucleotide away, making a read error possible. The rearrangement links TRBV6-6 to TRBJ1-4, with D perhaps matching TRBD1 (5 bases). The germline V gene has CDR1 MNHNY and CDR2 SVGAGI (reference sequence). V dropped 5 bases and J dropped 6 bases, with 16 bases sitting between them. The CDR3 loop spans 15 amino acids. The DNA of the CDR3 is TGTGCCAGCAGTCACTTGGGGGGAAGAGATGAAAAACTGTTTTTT. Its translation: CASSHLGGRDEKLFF.

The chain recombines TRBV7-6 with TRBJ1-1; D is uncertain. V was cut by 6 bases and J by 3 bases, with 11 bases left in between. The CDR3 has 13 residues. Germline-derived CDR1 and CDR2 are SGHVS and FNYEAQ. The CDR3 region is CASSWLGDTEAFF. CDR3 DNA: TGTGCCAGCAGTTGGCTGGGTGACACTGAAGCTTTCTTT.

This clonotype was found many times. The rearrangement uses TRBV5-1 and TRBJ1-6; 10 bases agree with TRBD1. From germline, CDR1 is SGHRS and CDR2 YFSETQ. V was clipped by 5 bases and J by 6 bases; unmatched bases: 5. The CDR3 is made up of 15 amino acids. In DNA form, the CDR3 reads TGCGCCAGCAGGTCGACAGGGGGCTCTAATTCACCCCTCCACTTT. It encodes CASRSTGGSNSPLHF.

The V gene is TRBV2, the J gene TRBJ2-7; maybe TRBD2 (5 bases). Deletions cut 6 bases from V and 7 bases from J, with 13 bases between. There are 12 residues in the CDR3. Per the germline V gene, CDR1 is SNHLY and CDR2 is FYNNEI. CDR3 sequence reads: CASRAASREQYV. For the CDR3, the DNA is TGTGCCAGCAGAGCGGCGAGTAGAGAGCAGTACGTC.

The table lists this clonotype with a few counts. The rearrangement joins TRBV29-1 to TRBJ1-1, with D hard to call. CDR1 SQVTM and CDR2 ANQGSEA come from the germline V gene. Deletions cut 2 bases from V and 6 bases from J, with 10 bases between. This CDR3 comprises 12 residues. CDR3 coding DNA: TGCAGCGTTGAACGAGGGCACCCTGAAGCTTTCTTT. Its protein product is CSVERGHPEAFF.

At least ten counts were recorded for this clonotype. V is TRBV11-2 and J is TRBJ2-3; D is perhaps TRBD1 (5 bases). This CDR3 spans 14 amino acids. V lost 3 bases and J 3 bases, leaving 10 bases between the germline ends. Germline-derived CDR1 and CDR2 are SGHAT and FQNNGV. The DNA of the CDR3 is TGTGCCAGCAGCTTTCGACAGAAAACAGATACGCAGTATTTT. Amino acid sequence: CASSFRQKTDTQYF.

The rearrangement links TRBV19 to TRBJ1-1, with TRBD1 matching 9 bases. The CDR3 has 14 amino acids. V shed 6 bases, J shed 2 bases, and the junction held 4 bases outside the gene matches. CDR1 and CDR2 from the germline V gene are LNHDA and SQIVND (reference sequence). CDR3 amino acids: CASSRTGANTEAFF. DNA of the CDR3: TGTGCCAGTAGCCGGACAGGGGCCAACACTGAAGCTTTCTTT.

CDR3 region: CASTRTGADGYTF. The CDR3, as DNA: TGTGCCAGCACAAGGACAGGGGCGGATGGCTACACCTTC. V is TRBV2 and J is TRBJ1-2; 9 nucleotides agree with TRBD1. The germline V gene encodes CDR1 SNHLY and CDR2 FYNNEI. CDR3 length: 13 amino acids. The junction had 6 bases not matched to a gene; V was cut back by 7 bases and J by 6 bases.

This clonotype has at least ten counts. CDR3 amino acids: CASSLGTLNVNEQFF. The CDR3 coding sequence is TGCGCCAGCAGCTTGGGTACGTTGAACGTAAATGAGCAGTTCTTC. V gene TRBV5-1 combines with J gene TRBJ2-1; D is unclear. Germline values: CDR1 SGHRS, CDR2 YFSETQ. The CDR3 has 15 residues. The ends were cut back, 0 bases at V and 7 bases at J, with 14 bases in the middle.

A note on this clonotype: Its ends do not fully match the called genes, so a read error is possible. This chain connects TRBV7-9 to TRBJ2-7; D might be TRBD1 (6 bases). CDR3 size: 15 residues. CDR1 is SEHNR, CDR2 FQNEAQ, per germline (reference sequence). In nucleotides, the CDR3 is TGTGCCAGCAGCTCGCGACAGGAGAGCTCCTACGAGCAGTGCTTC. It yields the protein CASSSRQESSYEQCF.

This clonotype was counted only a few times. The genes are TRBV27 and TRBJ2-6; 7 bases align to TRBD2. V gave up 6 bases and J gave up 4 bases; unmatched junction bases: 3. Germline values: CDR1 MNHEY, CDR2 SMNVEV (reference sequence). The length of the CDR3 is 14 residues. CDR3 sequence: CASRRGVGANVLTF. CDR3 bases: TGTGCCAGCAGACGGGGGGTCGGGGCCAACGTCCTGACTTTC.